The T cell receptor beta chain described here comes from a study of T cell changes during pregnancy in multiple sclerosis. Here immunoSEQ multiplex PCR was the method, and the copy in TCRdb shows in-frame clones only, minus some. The sample holds tens of thousands of clones; about 92% are singletons and the top ten take approximately 0.5%. CDR3 size: 13 residues. V lost 8 bases and J 1 base, leaving 11 bases between the germline ends. Per germline, CDR1 SNHLY and CDR2 FYNNEI. This specimen was CD4+ T cells from peripheral blood mononuclear cells, taken after pregnancy. The genes are TRBV2 and TRBJ1-1, with D unresolved. The TCR comes from a female donor with multiple sclerosis, enrolled in a pregnancy study. In DNA form, the CDR3 reads TGTGCCAGCGGCCAAATACCGAACACTGAAGCTTTCTTT. Encoded protein: CASGQIPNTEAFF. Full variable domain (remainder filled in from reference TRBV2 and TRBJ1-1): EPEVTQTPSHQVTQMGQEVILRCVPISNHLYFYWYRQILGQKVEFLVSFYNNEISEKSEIFDDQFSVERPDGSNFTLKIRSTKLEDSAMYFCASGQIPNTEAFFGQGTRLTVV.